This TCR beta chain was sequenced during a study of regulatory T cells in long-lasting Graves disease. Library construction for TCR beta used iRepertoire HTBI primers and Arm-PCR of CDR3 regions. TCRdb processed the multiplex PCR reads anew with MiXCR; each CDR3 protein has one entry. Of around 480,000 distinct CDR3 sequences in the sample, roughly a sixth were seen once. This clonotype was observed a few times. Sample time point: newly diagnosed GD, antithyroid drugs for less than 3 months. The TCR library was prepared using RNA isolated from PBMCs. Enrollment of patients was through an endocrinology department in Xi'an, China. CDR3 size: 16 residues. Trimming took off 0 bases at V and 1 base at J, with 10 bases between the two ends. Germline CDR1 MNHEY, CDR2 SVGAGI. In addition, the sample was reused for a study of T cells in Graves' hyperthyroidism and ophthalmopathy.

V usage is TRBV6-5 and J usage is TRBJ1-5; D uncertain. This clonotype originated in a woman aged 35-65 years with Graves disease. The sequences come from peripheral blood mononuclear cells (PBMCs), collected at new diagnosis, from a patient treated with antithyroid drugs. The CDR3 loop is CASSYSFDVSNQPQHF. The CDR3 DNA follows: TGTGCCAGCAGTTACTCGTTTGATGTCAGCAATCAGCCCCAGCATTTT.